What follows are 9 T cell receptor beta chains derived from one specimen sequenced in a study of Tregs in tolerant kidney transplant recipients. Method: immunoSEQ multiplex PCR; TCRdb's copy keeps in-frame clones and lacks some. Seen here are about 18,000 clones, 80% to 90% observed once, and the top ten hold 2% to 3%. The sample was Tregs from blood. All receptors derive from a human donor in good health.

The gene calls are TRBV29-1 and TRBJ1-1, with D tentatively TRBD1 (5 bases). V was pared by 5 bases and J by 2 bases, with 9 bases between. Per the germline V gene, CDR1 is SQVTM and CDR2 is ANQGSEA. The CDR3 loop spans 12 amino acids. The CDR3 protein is CSVSRANTEAFF. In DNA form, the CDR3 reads TGCAGCGTTTCCAGGGCCAACACTGAAGCTTTCTTT.

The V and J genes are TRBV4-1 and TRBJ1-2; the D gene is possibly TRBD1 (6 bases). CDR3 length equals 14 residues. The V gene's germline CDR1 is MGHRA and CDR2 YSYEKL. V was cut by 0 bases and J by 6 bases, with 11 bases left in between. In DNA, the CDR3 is TGCGCCAGCAGCCAAGACAGGGGCCTCGATGGCTACACCTTC. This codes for CASSQDRGLDGYTF.

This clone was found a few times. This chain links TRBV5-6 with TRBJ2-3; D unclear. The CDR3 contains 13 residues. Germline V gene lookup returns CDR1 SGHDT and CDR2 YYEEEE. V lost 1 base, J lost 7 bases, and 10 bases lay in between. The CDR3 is CASSLFNGNTQYF. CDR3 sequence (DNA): TGTGCCAGCAGCTTGTTTAACGGAAATACGCAGTATTTT.

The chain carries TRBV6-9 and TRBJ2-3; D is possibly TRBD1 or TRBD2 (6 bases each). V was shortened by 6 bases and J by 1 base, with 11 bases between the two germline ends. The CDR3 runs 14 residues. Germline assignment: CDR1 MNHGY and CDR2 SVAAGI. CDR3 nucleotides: TGTGCCAGCAGAGGGGGGCCGGGCACAGATACGCAGTATTTT. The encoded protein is CASRGGPGTDTQYF.

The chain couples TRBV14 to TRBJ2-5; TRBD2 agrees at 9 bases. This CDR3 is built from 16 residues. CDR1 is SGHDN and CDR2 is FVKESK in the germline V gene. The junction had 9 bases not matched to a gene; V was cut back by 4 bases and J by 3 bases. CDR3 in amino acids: CASSPFSLAGKETQYF. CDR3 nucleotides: TGTGCCAGCAGCCCTTTTAGCCTAGCGGGGAAAGAGACCCAGTACTTC. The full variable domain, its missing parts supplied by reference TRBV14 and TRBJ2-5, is EAGVTQFPSHSVIEKGQTVTLRCDPISGHDNLYWYRRVMGKEIKFLLHFVKESKQDESGMPNNRFLAERTGGTYSTLKVQPAELEDSGVYFCASSPFSLAGKETQYFGPGTRLLVL.

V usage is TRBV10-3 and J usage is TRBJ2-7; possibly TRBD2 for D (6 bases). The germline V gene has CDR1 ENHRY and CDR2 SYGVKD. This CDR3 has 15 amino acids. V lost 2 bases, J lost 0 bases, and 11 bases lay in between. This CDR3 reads CAISETRGSSYEQYF. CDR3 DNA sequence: TGTGCCATCAGTGAGACCCGGGGGAGCTCCTACGAGCAGTACTTC.

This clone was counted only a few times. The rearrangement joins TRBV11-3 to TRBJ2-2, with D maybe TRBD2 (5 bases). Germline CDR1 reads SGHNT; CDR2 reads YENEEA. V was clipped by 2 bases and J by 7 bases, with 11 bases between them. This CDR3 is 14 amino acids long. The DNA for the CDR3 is TGTGCCAGCAGCTTACGGGGTGGAGGCGGGGAGCTGTTTTTT. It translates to CASSLRGGGGELFF.

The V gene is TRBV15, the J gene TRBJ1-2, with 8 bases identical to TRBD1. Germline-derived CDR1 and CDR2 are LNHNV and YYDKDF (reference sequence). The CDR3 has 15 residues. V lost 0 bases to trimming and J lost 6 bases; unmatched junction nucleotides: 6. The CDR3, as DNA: TGTGCCACCAGCAGAGATTTTTCAGGGGGCGATGGCTACACCTTC. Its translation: CATSRDFSGGDGYTF.

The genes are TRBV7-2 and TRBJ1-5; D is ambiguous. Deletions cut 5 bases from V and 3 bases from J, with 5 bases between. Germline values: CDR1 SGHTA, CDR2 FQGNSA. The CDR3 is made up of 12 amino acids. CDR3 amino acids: CASSRDNQPQHF. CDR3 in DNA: TGTGCCAGCAGCCGGGACAATCAGCCCCAGCATTTT.